The 17 T cell receptor beta chains given below trace back to one sample, sequenced in a study of T cell clonality in common variable immunodeficiency. TCRdb keeps only in-frame clones here, not all; method: immunoSEQ multiplex PCR. The sample includes under 40,000 clones, none of them occurring once. Source material: peripheral blood mononuclear cells. The receptor source for this set is a person aged 18 to 75 in good health.

This clone was seen ten or more times. Read data end 3 residues before the CDR3 end; the end is taken from the germline J gene. This chain uses TRBV18 with TRBJ2-1; possibly TRBD2 for D (5 bases). The V gene's germline CDR1 is KGHSH and CDR2 LQKENI. This CDR3 has 12 amino acids. Between the trimmed V and J ends, which lost 3 bases and 9 bases, there was a span of 9 bases. CDR3 in amino acids: CASSPRGGEQFF. The CDR3 bases that were read are TGTGCCAGCTCACCTCGGGGTGGTGAG.

This clone was seen ten or more times. From the germline J gene comes the end of the CDR3, since the read stops 3 residues before it. The chain is built from TRBV30 and TRBJ1-2; D possibly corresponds to TRBD1 (6 bases). CDR1 is GTSNPN and CDR2 is SVGIG in the germline V gene (reference sequence). CDR3 length: 14 amino acids. Trimming shortened V by 2 bases and J by 2 bases, and 12 bases separated the two germline ends. The part of the CDR3 DNA that was read is TGTGCCTGGAGTCCTGGGACAAGGAACTATGGC. Translation: CAWSPGTRNYG. The complete CDR3 protein is CAWSPGTRNYGYTF. Looking up the rest from reference TRBV30 and TRBJ1-2 gives the full variable domain: SQTIHQWPATLVQPVGSPLSLECTVEGTSNPNLYWYRQAAGRGLQLLFYSVGIGQISSEVPQNLSASRPQDRQFILSSKKLLLSDSGFYLCAWSPGTRNYGYTFGSGTRLTVV.

Many counts were recorded for this clone. The read falls 3 residues short of the CDR3 end, and the missing part is taken from the germline J gene. The chain uses TRBV15 and TRBJ2-4; possible D gene TRBD1, 5 bases. Trimming took 0 bases from V and 5 from J, leaving 14 bases between them. The CDR3 extends over 16 amino acids. Germline CDR1 and CDR2: LNHNV and YYDKDF (reference sequence). This CDR3 is CATSRDNWGQQNIQYF. The covered CDR3 bases are TGTGCCACCAGCAGAGATAATTGGGGCCAGCAAAACATT.

This clone was picked up many times. The read stops 3 residues short of the end of the CDR3; the missing end is completed from the germline J gene. The V call is TRBV4-1, the J call TRBJ2-5, with TRBD1 matching 8 bases. CDR3 length: 14 residues. CDR1 and CDR2 from the germline V gene are MGHRA and YSYEKL. V trimming: 2 bases; J trimming: 6 bases; junction bases outside the gene matches: 5. The CDR3 is CASSQMTGVKTQYF. The CDR3 bases that were read are TGCGCCAGCAGCCAAATGACAGGGGTAAAGACC.

Ten or more counts support this clone. Coverage ceases 3 residues before the CDR3 finishes, and the germline J gene fills in the end. The J gene is TRBJ2-3, the V gene TRBV6-2 or TRBV6-3; no firm D call. Per the germline V gene, CDR1 is MNHEY and CDR2 is SVGEGT. V shed 3 bases and J shed 0 bases, with 7 bases lying between them. The CDR3 is made up of 14 amino acids. This CDR3 reads CASSYFSSTDTQYF. Incomplete CDR3 DNA: TGTGCCAGCAGTTATTTTTCTAGCACAGATACG.

This clone was seen at least ten times. The CDR3 end is not reached by the read, which stops 3 residues before it; the germline J gene fills it in. J is TRBJ2-2 and V is TRBV9; 10 bases match TRBD2. CDR1 is SGDLS and CDR2 is YYNGEE in the germline V gene. The junction had 14 bases not matched to a gene; V was cut back by 0 bases and J by 0 bases. This CDR3 has 21 residues. CDR3 loop: CASSVGASGRGWIANTGELFF. Incomplete CDR3 DNA: TGTGCCAGCAGCGTAGGCGCTAGCGGGAGAGGTTGGATCGCGAACACCGGGGAG.

This clone has at least ten counts. The sequenced fragment ends 3 residues before the CDR3 boundary, so the rest is inferred from the germline J gene. V is TRBV14 and J is TRBJ2-5; 10 bases align to TRBD2. Germline V gene lookup returns CDR1 SGHDN and CDR2 FVKESK. The CDR3 totals 17 residues. Trimming removed 1 base from V and 1 base from J; junction bases left unmatched: 6. CDR3 sequence: CASSQGATSGAQETQYF. The DNA read from the CDR3 is TGTGCCAGCAGCCAAGGGGCCACTAGCGGGGCCCAAGAGACC.

This clone was observed many times. The read stops 3 residues short of the end of the CDR3; the missing end is completed from the germline J gene. J is TRBJ2-7 and V is TRBV5-4; TRBD2 matches 10 bases. The CDR3 contains 15 residues. Germline V gene data show CDR1 as SGHNT and CDR2 as YYREEE (reference sequence). J was trimmed by 2 bases and V by 4 bases; bases with no gene match: 6. This chain's CDR3 is CASSTGTSEAYEQYF. CDR3 DNA (partial): TGTGCCAGCAGCACAGGGACTAGCGAGGCCTACGAG.

Ten or more counts support this clone. Read data end 3 residues before the CDR3 end; the end is taken from the germline J gene. The chain carries TRBV14 and TRBJ2-7; no clear D. The V and J ends lost 1 base and 1 base respectively, with 8 bases between them. The CDR3 has 14 amino acids. The germline V gene has CDR1 SGHDN and CDR2 FVKESK. CDR3 bases read: TGTGCCAGCAGCCAAGCTGCAGGTTCCTACGAG. This sequence encodes CASSQAAGSYE. The entire CDR3 is CASSQAAGSYEQYF.

There are many counts of this clone. The read finishes 3 residues shy of the CDR3 end, and the germline J gene is used to complete it. V is TRBV14 and J is TRBJ2-5; maybe TRBD2 (6 bases). V lost 8 bases and J lost 0, with 7 bases in between. CDR1 is SGHDN, CDR2 FVKESK, per germline. The CDR3 runs to 12 residues. The sequenced CDR3 bases are TGTGCCAGCGGCGGGAACCAAGAGACC. Its translation: CASGGNQET. The CDR3, in full, reads CASGGNQETQYF.

This clone was seen many times. The read stops 3 residues short of the end of the CDR3; the missing end is completed from the germline J gene. The rearrangement links TRBV4-1 to TRBJ2-3; D possibly corresponds to TRBD2 (5 bases). The CDR3 covers 16 residues. With 0 bases removed from V and 0 bases from J, the gap between germline ends came to 10 bases. CDR1 and CDR2 from the germline V gene are MGHRA and YSYEKL. CDR3: CASSQDSRGSTDTQYF. The CDR3 DNA, read in part, is TGCGCCAGCAGCCAAGATTCGCGCGGGAGCACAGATACG.

This clone was detected many times. With the read ending 3 residues before the CDR3 end, the germline J gene is used to fill in that end. The chain links TRBV28 to TRBJ1-1, with 8 bases identical to TRBD1. This CDR3 has 14 residues. The germline CDR1 and CDR2 sequences are MDHEN and SYDVKM. V lost 3 bases, J lost 4 bases, and 4 bases stayed unmatched. The CDR3 spells CASSFPDRGTEAFF. The CDR3 bases that were read are TGTGCCAGCAGTTTCCCTGACAGGGGCACTGAA.

This clone has ten or more counts. The CDR3 end falls 3 residues outside the read, so it is completed with the germline J gene. The chain joins TRBV5-4 to TRBJ1-1; TRBD1 is a possible D gene (6 bases). This CDR3 comprises 14 residues. V lost 3 bases and J lost 1, with 10 bases in between. From germline, CDR1 is SGHNT and CDR2 YYREEE (reference sequence). The CDR3 bases that were read are TGTGCCAGCAGCTCGGACAGCCGGAACACTGAA. Protein product: CASSSDSRNTE. The entire CDR3 is CASSSDSRNTEAFF.

In its sample, this clone was seen many times. Read coverage stops 3 residues before the CDR3 terminus; the germline J gene supplies the remainder. The chain is built from TRBV19 and TRBJ2-3, with D tentatively TRBD2 (5 bases). The ends were cut back, 3 bases at V and 3 bases at J, with 16 bases in the middle. CDR3 size: 16 residues. The germline V gene has CDR1 LNHDA and CDR2 SQIVND (reference sequence). The CDR3 sequence is CASSIGGPTETDTQYF. The CDR3 DNA, read in part, is TGTGCCAGTAGTATCGGCGGGCCCACCGAGACAGATACG.

This clone was detected ten times or more. The read ends 3 residues before the CDR3 terminus; that terminus is restored from the germline J gene. V and J are TRBV19 and TRBJ2-1; TRBD1 matches at 7 bases. J gave up 0 bases and V 7 bases, and 9 bases lay outside the gene matches. CDR1 is LNHDA, CDR2 SQIVND, per germline (reference sequence). CDR3 length equals 16 residues. The part of the CDR3 DNA that was read is TGTGCCAGTACCATTACCGGGACAGACTCCTACAATGAG. It is translated as CASTITGTDSYNE. The full CDR3 is CASTITGTDSYNEQFF.

There are many counts of this clone. The observed sequence ends 3 residues before the CDR3 terminus, with the missing tail filled in from the germline J gene. This rearrangement joins TRBV5-1 to TRBJ2-1, with TRBD2 identical over 8 bases. The V gene end was trimmed by 3 bases and the J gene end by 4 bases; junction bases not matched to a gene: 12. Germline CDR1 reads SGHRS; CDR2 reads YFSETQ. The CDR3 runs to 17 residues. The CDR3: CASSWGWLAGRYNEQFF. The DNA read from the CDR3 is TGCGCCAGCAGCTGGGGTTGGCTAGCGGGCAGATACAATGAG.

This clone was seen at least ten times. With the read ending 3 residues before the CDR3 end, the germline J gene is used to fill in that end. V is TRBV5-5 and J is TRBJ1-4, with a possible D match to TRBD1 (6 bases). Germline lookup yields CDR1 SGHKS and CDR2 YYEKEE (reference sequence). This CDR3 has 13 residues. Trimming left V 1 base short and J 8 bases short, with 9 bases between. The CDR3: CASSLTGREKLFF. CDR3 bases read: TGTGCCAGCAGCTTGACAGGGAGGGAAAAA.